The TCR beta chain under discussion was sequenced for a study of response to subunit inactivated influenza vaccine. Whole-study results and caveats: Only a handful of new T cells, the authors suggested, are recruited with each seasonal influenza vaccination.

With 4 bases removed from V and 10 bases from J, the gap between germline ends came to 18 bases. The CDR3 has 15 amino acids. CDR1 and CDR2 from the germline V gene are SGHRS and YFSETQ. MiXCR, applied by TCRdb to the RT-PCR reads, yields one record per CDR3 protein. This table has about 520,000 distinct CDR3 sequences, about 25% appearing once. As regards this clonotype: Its antigen is not known.

Here the sequenced sample was CD4+ T cells sorted from PBMCs, taken 4 to 6 days after vaccination. The TCR comes from a man aged 50-59 years who received an inactivated influenza vaccine. This chain connects TRBV5-1 to TRBJ1-6; D might be TRBD1 (5 bases). The CDR3 loop is CASSPSGPGQSPLHF. The CDR3 bases are TGCGCCAGCAGCCCTTCGGGCCCAGGGCAGTCACCCCTCCACTTT.